This T cell receptor (beta chain) derives from a study of T cell repertoires in cytomegalovirus infection. Looking at the study overall: Recently identified HLA-C-restricted CMV epitopes and well-studied HLA-B-restricted CMV epitopes were used by the study. Study results and limitations: CMV-specific TCR beta clonotypes restricted by HLA-C dominated the ex vivo response.

This clonotype was picked up a small number of times. Its antigen remains unknown. Looked up from germline, CDR1 is MNHEY and CDR2 is SVGAGI. The CDR3 sequence is 14 residues long. With 2 bases removed from V and 8 bases from J, the gap between germline ends came to 13 bases. Each CDR3 protein gets one entry after TCRdb re-called the reads with MiXCR. The repertoire holds about 890,000 distinct CDR3 sequences, with less than 40% as singletons. Sequences were derived from cultured CD8+ T cells from PBMCs, sampled from culture after CMV antigen stimulation. The sequence derives from a human donor in good health (CMV status not recorded). Some clones in this sample may be carry-over from other donors' samples. The V call is TRBV6-5, the J call TRBJ2-1; perhaps TRBD2 as D (6 bases). CDR3 protein: CASSYAGPAYEQFF. The CDR3 coding sequence is TGTGCCAGCAGTTACGCGGGACCGGCGTATGAGCAGTTCTTC.